These 8 T cell receptor beta chains were sequenced from one sample in a study of cytomegalovirus exposure and HLA in healthy donors. The study ran its PCR with 60 Vbeta and 13 Jbeta primers. TCRdb's table, derived via immunoSEQ multiplex PCR, lists solely in-frame clones and lacks some. The table lists approximately 160,000 clones, roughly 80% of them singletons, with less than 5.5% in the top ten. Input material: PBMCs. All receptors derive from a male donor in good health and CMV-seronegative.

The chain employs TRBV7-9 and TRBJ2-3; 10 bases line up with TRBD2. Germline-derived CDR1 and CDR2 are SEHNR and FQNEAQ (reference sequence). V shed 7 bases, J shed 4 bases, and the junction held 8 bases outside the gene matches. The CDR3 contains 15 residues. The CDR3 loop reads CASMPPGTSADTQYF. The CDR3 region has the DNA TGTGCCAGCATGCCACCGGGGACTAGCGCAGATACGCAGTATTTT.

The V and J genes are TRBV7-8 and TRBJ2-7; possible D gene TRBD1, 5 bases. Germline CDR1 is SGHVS and CDR2 is FQNEAQ. The CDR3 is 15 residues long. Trimming removed 5 bases at V and 6 bases at J, with 20 bases between. The CDR3 DNA reads TGTGCCAGCAGCCCCTTACTTAGGGGCCGATCCGAGCAGTACTTC. Translation gives CASSPLLRGRSEQYF. Using reference TRBV7-8 and TRBJ2-7 for the parts outside the CDR3, the full variable domain is GAGVSQSPRYKVAKRGQDVALRCDPISGHVSLFWYQQALGQGPEFLTYFQNEAQLDKSGLPSDRFFAERPEGSVSTLKIQRTQQEDSAVYLCASSPLLRGRSEQYFGPGTRLTVT.

V is TRBV4-1 and J is TRBJ2-1, with D perhaps matching TRBD2 (6 bases). Germline V gene lookup returns CDR1 MGHRA and CDR2 YSYEKL. V was shortened by 4 bases and J by 3 bases, with 10 bases between the two germline ends. There are 14 residues in the CDR3. CDR3 residues: CASSLSGLYNEQFF. The CDR3 DNA follows: TGCGCCAGCAGCCTTAGCGGACTCTACAATGAGCAGTTCTTC.

The J gene is TRBJ2-1, the V gene TRBV4-1; TRBD2 matches at 12 bases. The CDR3 runs to 17 residues. Germline V CDR1 and CDR2: MGHRA, YSYEKL. The trim removed 0 bases at V and 6 bases at J, leaving 6 bases unmatched. CDR3 DNA: TGCGCCAGCAGCCAAGAGGCTAGCGGGGGGGGAATCAATGAGCAGTTCTTC. It specifies CASSQEASGGGINEQFF.

This clone was recorded once. The V call is TRBV27, the J call TRBJ1-5; D is undetermined. V dropped 5 bases and J dropped 0 bases, with 8 bases sitting between them. The CDR3 has 14 residues. The germline CDR1 and CDR2 sequences are MNHEY and SMNVEV (reference sequence). This chain's CDR3 is CASSPSNSNQPQHF. In DNA form, the CDR3 reads TGTGCCAGCAGTCCTTCTAATAGCAATCAGCCCCAGCATTTT.

About this clone itself: Other DNA sequences in this specimen translate into the identical CDR3. V and J are TRBV6-5 and TRBJ2-6; D may be TRBD2 (5 bases). This CDR3 is built from 15 residues. Trimming left V 2 bases short and J 1 base short, with 6 bases between. Germline CDR1 MNHEY, CDR2 SVGAGI. DNA for the CDR3: TGTGCCAGCAGTTACAGAGGGTCTGGGGCCAACGTCCTGACTTTC. This encodes CASSYRGSGANVLTF.

The chain recombines TRBV7-6 with TRBJ2-7, with D maybe TRBD2 (6 bases). In germline, CDR1 is SGHVS, CDR2 FNYEAQ. The V and J ends lost 8 bases and 0 bases respectively, with 17 bases between them. The CDR3 contains 15 residues. The CDR3 nucleotides are TGTGCCAGCGTCCCGTTGTCCGGGAGCTCCTACGAGCAGTACTTC. This gives the protein CASVPLSGSSYEQYF.

V gene TRBV6-6 combines with J gene TRBJ2-1; 7 bases match TRBD1. This CDR3 has 15 residues. Germline V lookup: CDR1 MNHNY, CDR2 SVGAGI (reference sequence). V trimming: 4 bases; J trimming: 8 bases; junction bases outside the gene matches: 11. The chain's CDR3 is CASSSATGSGDEQFF. DNA of the CDR3: TGTGCCAGCAGTTCTGCGACAGGGTCAGGCGATGAGCAGTTCTTC.